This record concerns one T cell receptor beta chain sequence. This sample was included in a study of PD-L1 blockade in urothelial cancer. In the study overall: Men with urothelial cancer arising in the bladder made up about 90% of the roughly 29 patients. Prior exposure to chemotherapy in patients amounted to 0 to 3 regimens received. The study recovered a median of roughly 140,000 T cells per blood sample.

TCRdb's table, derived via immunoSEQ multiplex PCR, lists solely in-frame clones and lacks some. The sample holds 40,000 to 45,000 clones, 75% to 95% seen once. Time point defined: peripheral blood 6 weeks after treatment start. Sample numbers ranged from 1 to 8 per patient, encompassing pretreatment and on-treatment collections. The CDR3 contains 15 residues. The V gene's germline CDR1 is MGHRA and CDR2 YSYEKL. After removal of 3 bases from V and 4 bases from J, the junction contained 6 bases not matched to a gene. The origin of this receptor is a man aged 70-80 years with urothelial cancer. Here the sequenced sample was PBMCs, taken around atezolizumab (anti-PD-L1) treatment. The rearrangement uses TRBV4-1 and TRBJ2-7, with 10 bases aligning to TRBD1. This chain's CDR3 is CASSHAGTGAYEQYF. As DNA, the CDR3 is TGCGCCAGCAGCCACGCCGGGACAGGGGCGTACGAGCAGTACTTC.